This paragraph covers one TCR beta chain sequence. The CDR3 covers 15 residues. Germline-derived CDR1 and CDR2 are SEHNR and FQNEAQ (reference sequence). The V gene lost 2 bases and the J gene lost 7 bases, with 17 bases spanning the gap. This entry is derived from a study of T-cell memory formation after mild COVID-19. Using its own MiXCR run on the 5' RACE reads, TCRdb lists one record per CDR3 protein. The table includes fewer than 250,000 distinct CDR3 sequences, about 10% detected once. Sample: PBMCs or a T cell subset sorted from them (not recorded which). This sequence joins TRBV7-9 and TRBJ1-1; unclear D gene. The clonotype comes from a man between 18 and 35 years old who had mild COVID-19 (a few samples of this study predate the infection). Cell type and time point are not known. Here the CDR3 DNA reads TGTGCCAGCAGCTTAAATGGCTTGGGGTTGGATGAAGCTTTCTTT. Amino acid sequence: CASSLNGLGLDEAFF.